Shown below are 15 T cell receptor beta chains from a single sample sequenced in a study of spatial heterogeneity in lung cancer (dated by TCRdb to the late 2010s). The sample's time point, from its label and the paper: sample taken at primary tumor resection. Library preparation used 5' RACE. The instrument given in TCRdb is NextSeq 500. The public reads were quality trimmed at Q25 with fastp and then assembled into clones with MiXCR by TCRdb, keeping productive beta chains. Each CDR3 protein appears once, grouped with its most common genes and DNA. A total of around 92,000 distinct CDR3 sequences appear in this sample, about an eighth of them only once. Of the sample, about two fifths falls within the top ten clones. The sample consisted of PBMCs, taken at surgery. Source of these receptors: a male donor with early-stage non-small cell lung cancer.

The gene calls are TRBV21-1 and TRBJ1-5; the table's TRBD1 call for D was not verified on the DNA. TRBV21-1 is listed as a pseudogene. This CDR3 is built from 19 residues. Here the CDR3 reads CASSTIRYSNGTSNQPQHF. The CDR3 DNA reads TGTGCCAGCAGCACCATTCGATACTCCAACGGGACTAGCAATCAGCCCCAGCATTTT.

This chain joins TRBV12-3 or TRBV12-4 and TRBJ1-2; weak D call: TRBD1 (6 bases). The CDR3 consists of 13 residues. Trimming removed 3 bases from V and 4 bases from J, with 9 bases in between. The CDR3 here is CASSFADSYGYTF. The CDR3 coding sequence is TGTGCCAGCAGTTTCGCGGACAGCTATGGCTACACCTTC.

V and J are TRBV6-5 and TRBJ1-4, with 8 nucleotides matching TRBD1. V lost 6 bases to trimming and J lost 1 base; unmatched junction nucleotides: 7. The CDR3 is 16 amino acids. CDR1 MNHEY and CDR2 SVGAGI come from the germline V gene. The CDR3 loop reads CASSLRTGKTNEKLFF. The CDR3 DNA reads as TGTGCCAGCAGCTTGAGGACAGGGAAAACTAATGAAAAACTGTTTTTT.

Only a few counts were recorded for this clonotype. The chain uses TRBV28 and TRBJ1-6, with TRBD1 identical over 7 bases. This CDR3 region has 14 residues. CDR1 and CDR2 from the germline V gene are MDHEN and SYDVKM. V trimming: 7 bases; J trimming: 5 bases; junction bases outside the gene matches: 5. In nucleotides, the CDR3 is TGTGCCAGCACCAGGGACAGAAATAATTCACCCCTCCACTTT. Translated: CASTRDRNNSPLHF.

This clonotype was seen a few times. This sequence joins TRBV7-3 and TRBJ1-1; 9 bases match TRBD1. J lost 4 bases, V lost 4 bases, and 4 bases had no gene match. The CDR3 is made up of 14 amino acids. Germline CDR1 is SGHTA and CDR2 is FQGTGA. This CDR3 is CASSSTGGVTEAFF. CDR3 sequence (DNA): TGTGCCAGCAGCTCAACAGGGGGCGTCACTGAAGCTTTCTTT.

This clonotype was observed a handful of times. This chain connects TRBV20-1 to TRBJ2-7, with D maybe TRBD2 (5 bases). Trimming stripped 6 bases from V and 0 bases from J, with 9 bases between. Per the germline V gene, CDR1 is DFQATT and CDR2 is SNEGSKA (reference sequence). The CDR3 loop spans 12 amino acids. The CDR3 DNA follows: TGCAGTGCCCGGGGAAACTCCTACGAGCAGTACTTC. It encodes CSARGNSYEQYF.

V and J are TRBV5-1 and TRBJ2-5; 8 nucleotides line up with TRBD2. The V gene end was trimmed by 4 bases and the J gene end by 5 bases; junction bases not matched to a gene: 4. CDR3 length: 13 residues. Germline CDR1 and CDR2: SGHRS and YFSETQ. CDR3 sequence: CASSPGLEETQYF. In DNA, the CDR3 is TGCGCCAGCAGCCCGGGACTAGAGGAGACCCAGTACTTC.

The rearrangement uses TRBV9 and TRBJ2-1; D perhaps matches TRBD2 (6 bases). Trimming shortened V by 3 bases and J by 1 base, and 11 bases separated the two germline ends. The CDR3 runs 15 residues. Germline values: CDR1 SGDLS, CDR2 YYNGEE. The CDR3: CASSDAGTSYNEQFF. CDR3 coding DNA: TGTGCCAGCAGCGATGCCGGGACTTCCTACAATGAGCAGTTCTTC.

At least ten counts were recorded for this clonotype. The V and J genes are TRBV7-3 and TRBJ2-3; D not certain. The CDR3 has 15 amino acids. The V gene lost 5 bases and the J gene lost 0 bases, with 12 bases spanning the gap. Per the germline V gene, CDR1 is SGHTA and CDR2 is FQGTGA. For the CDR3, the DNA is TGTGCCAGCAGCCCCGACGGGCGAAGCACAGATACGCAGTATTTT. Amino acid sequence: CASSPDGRSTDTQYF.

J is TRBJ2-7 and V is TRBV12-3 or TRBV12-4, with TRBD1 as a possible D gene (6 bases). Trimming pared 6 bases from V and 2 bases from J, leaving 17 bases between. The CDR3 extends over 15 amino acids. This chain's CDR3 is CASRAQGSGTYEQYF. The CDR3 DNA follows: TGTGCCAGCAGGGCCCAGGGGTCCGGGACCTACGAGCAGTACTTC.

The chain links TRBV10-3 to TRBJ1-1; D might be TRBD1 (6 bases). The germline V and J ends were trimmed by 7 bases and 5 bases, with 14 bases remaining between them. The CDR3 covers 13 residues. CDR1 and CDR2 from the germline V gene are ENHRY and SYGVKD. Here the CDR3 DNA reads TGTGCCATCAAGGCAGGGGCAGGGACTGAAGCTTTCTTT. It yields the protein CAIKAGAGTEAFF.

Ten or more counts support this clonotype. The gene calls are TRBV24-1 and TRBJ2-1; 8 nucleotides line up with TRBD2. V was pared by 5 bases and J by 8 bases, with 13 bases of the junction left unmatched. CDR1 is KGHDR and CDR2 is SFDVKD in the germline V gene. This CDR3 is 16 amino acids long. CDR3 nucleotide sequence: TGTGCCACCAGTGGAAATAGCGGGAAAGGGGATGATGAGCAGTTCTTC. Residues: CATSGNSGKGDDEQFF.

This clonotype was observed at least ten times. This sequence joins TRBV9 and TRBJ2-3, with 10 bases fitting TRBD2. The CDR3 totals 19 residues. The V segment lost 0 bases and the J segment 7 bases; nucleotides outside the gene matches: 17. CDR1 is SGDLS and CDR2 is YYNGEE in the germline V gene. CDR3 nucleotides: TGTGCCAGCAGCGTAGAGGGGGCTAGCGGGAGCGTGGAGAGGAATACGCAGTATTTT. This gives the protein CASSVEGASGSVERNTQYF. The full variable domain, with the rest looked up from reference TRBV9 and TRBJ2-3, is DSGVTQTPKHLITATGQRVTLRCSPRSGDLSVYWYQQSLDQGLQFLIQYYNGEERAKGNILERFSAQQFPDLHSELNLSSLELGDSALYFCASSVEGASGSVERNTQYFGPGTRLTVL.

This clonotype came up many times. The CDR3 bases are TGTGCCAGCAGGGTGGCGGGGGAGACCCAGTACTTC. Its translation: CASRVAGETQYF. V gene TRBV2 combines with J gene TRBJ2-5; a possible D gene is TRBD2 (6 bases). CDR3 length: 12 residues. Germline V lookup: CDR1 SNHLY, CDR2 FYNNEI. The V gene lost 6 bases and the J gene lost 5 bases, with 10 bases spanning the gap.

This chain connects TRBV20-1 to TRBJ1-2, with TRBD1 as a possible D gene (5 bases). The CDR3 has 14 residues. V lost 6 bases and J 5 bases, leaving 19 bases between the germline ends. Per the germline V gene, CDR1 is DFQATT and CDR2 is SNEGSKA (reference sequence). The CDR3 protein is CSALGSGSWYGYTF. The CDR3 nucleotides are TGCAGTGCCCTGGGGTCAGGGAGTTGGTATGGCTACACCTTC.